Below, 10 T cell receptor beta chains from the same sample are listed, as sequenced in a study of cytomegalovirus exposure and HLA in healthy donors. PCR used 60 Vbeta primers and 13 Jbeta primers. This table comes from immunoSEQ multiplex PCR, and its TCRdb copy is limited to in-frame clones, with some not included. The repertoire consists of roughly 100,000 clones, with over 55% occurring once and the leading ten covering about 5.4%. Sequencing was carried out using PBMCs. Source of these receptors: a boy aged 10-17 years in good health and CMV-seropositive.

J is TRBJ2-5 and V is TRBV29-1; TRBD2 matches 11 bases. The germline V gene has CDR1 SQVTM and CDR2 ANQGSEA. There are 14 residues in the CDR3. J gave up 1 base and V 4 bases, and 2 bases lay outside the gene matches. The CDR3 loop reads CSVGGLAVQETQYF. DNA for the CDR3: TGCAGCGTTGGGGGACTAGCGGTCCAAGAGACCCAGTACTTC. The full variable domain, rest sourced from reference TRBV29-1 and TRBJ2-5, is SAVISQKPSRDICQRGTSLTIQCQVDSQVTMMFWYRQQPGQSLTLIATANQGSEATYESGFVIDKFPISRPNLTFSTLTVSNMSPEDSSIYLCSVGGLAVQETQYFGPGTRLLVL.

The gene calls are TRBV19 and TRBJ1-2, with no clear D. This CDR3 has 12 amino acids. Germline CDR1 is LNHDA and CDR2 is SQIVND (reference sequence). Trimming shortened V by 3 bases and J by 3 bases, and 5 bases separated the two germline ends. The CDR3 sequence: CASSIRDYGYTF. The CDR3 DNA reads TGTGCCAGTAGTATCCGGGACTATGGCTACACCTTC.

CDR3 DNA sequence: TGCAGCGTCCTGATCCGACAGGGGGAAGGTGGCTACACCTTC. This sequence encodes CSVLIRQGEGGYTF. The chain carries TRBV29-1 and TRBJ1-2; 9 bases match TRBD1. CDR3 length: 14 residues. Trimming at V came to 6 bases and at J to 7 bases, leaving 12 bases not matched to a gene. Germline CDR1 is SQVTM and CDR2 is ANQGSEA. Complete variable domain (other parts from reference TRBV29-1 and TRBJ1-2): SAVISQKPSRDICQRGTSLTIQCQVDSQVTMMFWYRQQPGQSLTLIATANQGSEATYESGFVIDKFPISRPNLTFSTLTVSNMSPEDSSIYLCSVLIRQGEGGYTFGSGTRLTVV.

The J gene is TRBJ1-2, the V gene TRBV5-4; 7 bases align to TRBD1. V lost 0 bases, J lost 13 bases, and 6 bases stayed unmatched. Germline values: CDR1 SGHNT, CDR2 YYREEE (reference sequence). CDR3 size: 12 residues. The CDR3 spells CASSLVGGSPTF. Written as DNA, the CDR3 is TGTGCCAGCAGCTTGGTAGGGGGCAGTCCCACCTTC.

The CDR3 sequence is CASSHYKIGGAYEQYF. The CDR3 DNA reads TGTGCCAGCAGCCACTATAAAATCGGGGGGGCCTACGAGCAGTACTTC. The rearrangement joins TRBV14 to TRBJ2-7; 8 bases align to TRBD2. CDR1 and CDR2 (germline): SGHDN, FVKESK. CDR3 size: 16 residues. Trimming at V came to 3 bases and at J to 2 bases, leaving 9 bases not matched to a gene.

The genes are TRBV11-1 and TRBJ2-7; 13 bases are a match to TRBD2. V gave up 5 bases and J gave up 2 bases; unmatched junction bases: 3. CDR3 length equals 15 residues. CDR1 is SGHAT and CDR2 is FQDESV in the germline V gene (reference sequence). CDR3 nucleotide sequence: TGTGCCAGCAGCCTGGGACTAGCGGGGACCTACGAGCAGTACTTC. Its translation is CASSLGLAGTYEQYF.

The rearrangement links TRBV19 to TRBJ1-1; possible D gene TRBD1, 5 bases. The V and J ends lost 1 base and 5 bases respectively, with 11 bases between them. The CDR3 runs to 14 residues. Germline V gives CDR1 LNHDA, CDR2 SQIVND (reference sequence). The CDR3 DNA reads TGTGCCAGTAGTATAGCAGGGATGGGGACTGAAGCTTTCTTT. Its translation is CASSIAGMGTEAFF.

This clone has more than one count but fewer than ten. The rearrangement links TRBV7-9 to TRBJ2-2, with TRBD2 identical over 9 bases. The germline CDR1 and CDR2 sequences are SEHNR and FQNEAQ (reference sequence). This CDR3 has 14 residues. Losses at the gene ends were 5 bases for V and 6 bases for J; bases not matched to a gene: 4. The CDR3 DNA reads TGTGCCAGCAGCCGGCGGGGGGGGCCCGGGGAGCTGTTTTTT. As protein: CASSRRGGPGELFF.

The V call is TRBV7-2, the J call TRBJ2-3; the match to TRBD2 covers 9 bases. After removal of 4 bases from V and 5 bases from J, the junction contained 10 bases not matched to a gene. This CDR3 contains 16 residues. The germline gives CDR1 SGHTA, CDR2 FQGNSA. The CDR3 coding sequence is TGTGCCAGCAGCTCCAGGATAGCGGGAGTTAGAGATACGCAGTATTTT. It specifies CASSSRIAGVRDTQYF.

This chain links TRBV6-5 with TRBJ2-7, with 12 bases fitting TRBD2. The CDR3 loop spans 15 amino acids. Germline CDR1 and CDR2: MNHEY and SVGAGI. The V segment lost 5 bases and the J segment 3 bases; nucleotides outside the gene matches: 5. The CDR3 protein is CASSTGLAGNYEQYF. CDR3 nucleotides: TGTGCCAGCAGTACCGGACTAGCGGGGAACTACGAGCAGTACTTC.